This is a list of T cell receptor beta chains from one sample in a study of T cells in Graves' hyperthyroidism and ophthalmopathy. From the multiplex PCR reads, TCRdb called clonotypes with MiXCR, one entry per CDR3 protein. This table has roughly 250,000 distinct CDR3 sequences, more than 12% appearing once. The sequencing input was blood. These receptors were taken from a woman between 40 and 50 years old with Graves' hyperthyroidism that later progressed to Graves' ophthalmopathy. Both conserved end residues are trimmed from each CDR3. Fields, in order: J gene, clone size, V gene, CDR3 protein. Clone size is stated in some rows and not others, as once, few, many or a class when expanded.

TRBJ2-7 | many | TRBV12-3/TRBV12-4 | ASSPRTGETEQY
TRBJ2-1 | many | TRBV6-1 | ASSPTGTGQF
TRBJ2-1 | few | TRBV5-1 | ASSLGGTQSYEQF
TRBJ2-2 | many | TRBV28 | ASRGGGTDTGELF
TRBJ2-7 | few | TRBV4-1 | ASSQIGFGHEQY
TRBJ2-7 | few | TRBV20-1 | SVPGLETYEQY
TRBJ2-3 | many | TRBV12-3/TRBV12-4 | ASSSFRTDTQY
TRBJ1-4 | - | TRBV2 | ASSSGTGGAGANEKLF
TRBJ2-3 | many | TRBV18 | ASSLKLSPGLGTDTQY
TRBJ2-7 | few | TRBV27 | ASSFRRDRGAYEQY
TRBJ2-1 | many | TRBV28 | ASNTGGASYNEQF
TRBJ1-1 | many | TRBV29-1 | SVEFRGKRNTEAF
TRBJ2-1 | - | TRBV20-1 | SARDLGGTPYNEQF
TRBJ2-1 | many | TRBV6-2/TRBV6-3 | ASGRGGQATRGEQF
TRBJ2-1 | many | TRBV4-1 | ASSRGGLADNEQF
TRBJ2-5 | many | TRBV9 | ASSVAGVSQETQY
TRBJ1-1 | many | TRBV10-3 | AIRRTGDTEAF
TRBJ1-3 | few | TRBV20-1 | SARADRTSGNTIY